This record covers a single TCR beta chain. As yet, its antigen is unknown. This CDR3 is built from 16 residues. Germline V gene sequence: CDR1 KGHSH, CDR2 LQKENI. V was clipped by 3 bases and J by 0 bases, with 14 bases between them. The data stem from a study of T cell responses to AZD1222 COVID-19 vaccine. Study-level findings and limits: Only five or six people who got AZD1222 tested seropositive at baseline. The peak T cell response came first, and repertoires were sampled only after it. Receipt of two AZD1222 doses was followed by a rise in Spike-specific TCR breadth and depth. Nearly half of spike-specific TCRs reportedly target variant regions that are unmutated in the B.1.351 and B.1.1.7 variants.

Using immunoSEQ multiplex PCR, the repertoire was profiled, and TCRdb retains in-frame clones only, with some absent. The sample carries roughly 120,000 clones, 70% to 90% recorded once. Material: peripheral blood, obtained on day 0 of AZD1222 vaccination. The gene calls are TRBV18 and TRBJ2-5; D gene unclear. This clonotype was sampled from an adult in good health. The CDR3 spells CASSPFRSQYQETQYF. The CDR3 DNA reads TGTGCCAGCTCACCTTTCCGGAGCCAGTACCAAGAGACCCAGTACTTC. The full variable domain, with the rest looked up from reference TRBV18 and TRBJ2-5, is NAGVMQNPRHLVRRRGQEARLRCSPMKGHSHVYWYRQLPEEGLKFMVYLQKENIIDESGMPKERFSAEFPKEGPSILRIQQVVRGDSAAYFCASSPFRSQYQETQYFGPGTRLLVL.